This TCR beta chain was recovered during a study of technical replicates of blood from a few donors. Only in-frame clones appear in the TCRdb table, and some are missing; sequencing was by immunoSEQ multiplex PCR. The sample shows about 80,000 clones, 95% to 98% of them seen only once. Trimming took off 5 bases at V and 5 bases at J, with 15 bases between the two ends. The CDR3 loop spans 15 amino acids. Germline CDR1 reads KGHSH; CDR2 reads LQKENI. V gene TRBV18 combines with J gene TRBJ2-2, with D possibly being TRBD1 (6 bases). The receptor was derived from a human donor in good health. The material sequenced was T cells isolated from PBMCs. Here the CDR3 DNA reads TGTGCCAGCTCAATAGCCGGGACACCGACCGGGGAGCTGTTTTTT. It specifies CASSIAGTPTGELFF.